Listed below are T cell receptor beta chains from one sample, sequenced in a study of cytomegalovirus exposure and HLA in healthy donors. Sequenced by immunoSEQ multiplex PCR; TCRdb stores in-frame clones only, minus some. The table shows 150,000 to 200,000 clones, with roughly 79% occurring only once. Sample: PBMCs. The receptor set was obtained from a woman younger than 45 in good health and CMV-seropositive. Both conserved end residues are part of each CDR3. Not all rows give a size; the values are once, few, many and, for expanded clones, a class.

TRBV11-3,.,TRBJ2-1,CASSAPSSSGSYNEQFF
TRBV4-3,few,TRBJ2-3,CASSQEGDPDTQYF
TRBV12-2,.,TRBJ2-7,CASRLGGSSSYEQYF
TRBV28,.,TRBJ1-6,CASSPTQPNSPLHF
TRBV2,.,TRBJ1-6,CASSGGTGYSPLHF
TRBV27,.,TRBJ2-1,CASSFRGLLNEQFF
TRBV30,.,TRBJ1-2,CAWSVVQGADYGYTF
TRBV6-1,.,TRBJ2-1,CASSGIPRLAPNEQFF
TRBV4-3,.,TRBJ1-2,CASSQETGGYGYTF
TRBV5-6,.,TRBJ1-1,CASSFGATEAFF
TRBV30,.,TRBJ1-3,CAWSQSVDTIYF
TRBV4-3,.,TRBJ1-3,CASSQDAGGSGNTIYF
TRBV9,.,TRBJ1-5,CASSPDNRLNQPQHF
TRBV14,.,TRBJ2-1,CASGPTSGSSYNEQFF
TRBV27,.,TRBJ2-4,CASSPYREIIAKNIQYF
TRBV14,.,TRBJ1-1,CASSRDAGCGAFF
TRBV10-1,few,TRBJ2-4,CASSYQGSDIQYF
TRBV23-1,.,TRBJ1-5,CASSQRDRGRRSNQPQHF
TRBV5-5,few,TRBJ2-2,CASSVDRARGDTGELFF
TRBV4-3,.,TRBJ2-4,CASSQDPGVPKNIQYF
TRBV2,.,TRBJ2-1,CASNGYNEQFF
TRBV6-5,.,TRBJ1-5,CASSYSQGRRQPQHF
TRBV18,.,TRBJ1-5,CASSLISGQIFRNQPQHF
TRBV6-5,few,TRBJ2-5,CASRGSEETQYF
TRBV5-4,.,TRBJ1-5,CASSLGGGNQPQHF
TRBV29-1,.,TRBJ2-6,CSVLLASGANVLTF
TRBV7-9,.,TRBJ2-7,CASSFSRSSYEQYF
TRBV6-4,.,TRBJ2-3,CASSPGLAGPTQYF
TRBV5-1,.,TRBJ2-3,CASSPLQREATDTQYF
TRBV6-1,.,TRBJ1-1,CASSFRDRVVTEAFF
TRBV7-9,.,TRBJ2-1,CASSLDRAQQSSYNEQFF
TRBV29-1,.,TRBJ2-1,CSVDGLAGLYNEQFF
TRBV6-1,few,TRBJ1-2,CASSENNRGRRGYTF
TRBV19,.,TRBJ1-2,CASSIGGQARANYGYTF
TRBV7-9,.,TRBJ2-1,CAVLTGGEQFF
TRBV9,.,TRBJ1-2,CASSAGQGNGYTF
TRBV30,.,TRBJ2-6,CAWRPVGGNSGANVLTF
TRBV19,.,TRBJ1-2,CASTPGSYGYTF
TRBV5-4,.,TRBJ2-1,CASSLAWTGGGNEQFF
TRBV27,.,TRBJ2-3,CASSLYLGRPVTDTQYF
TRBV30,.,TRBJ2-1,CAWSRNFKDSGQFF
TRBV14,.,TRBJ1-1,CASSPTSRSSAFF
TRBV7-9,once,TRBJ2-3,CASSPGTGEADTQYF
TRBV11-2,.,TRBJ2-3,CASRKPGDTQYF
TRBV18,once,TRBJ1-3,CASSPLSGRGNTIYF
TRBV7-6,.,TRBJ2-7,CASSPGQLGSYEQYF
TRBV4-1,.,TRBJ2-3,CASSQGGLAGGTDTQYF
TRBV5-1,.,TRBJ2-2,CASSLTSGELFF
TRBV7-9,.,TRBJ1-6,CASSLGDRGIGSPLHF
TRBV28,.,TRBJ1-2,CATSLGQGKNYGYTF
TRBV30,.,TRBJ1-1,CAWSPDRGWTEAFF